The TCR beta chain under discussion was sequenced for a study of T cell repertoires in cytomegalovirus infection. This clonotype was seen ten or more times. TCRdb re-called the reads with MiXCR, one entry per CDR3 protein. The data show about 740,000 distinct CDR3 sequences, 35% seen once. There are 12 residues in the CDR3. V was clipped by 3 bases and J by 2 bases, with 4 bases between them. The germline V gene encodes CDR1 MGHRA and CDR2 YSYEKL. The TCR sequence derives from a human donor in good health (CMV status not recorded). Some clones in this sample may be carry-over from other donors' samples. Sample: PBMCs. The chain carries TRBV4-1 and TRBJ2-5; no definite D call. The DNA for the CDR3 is TGCGCCAGCAGCCACGGGCAAGAGACCCAGTACTTC. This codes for CASSHGQETQYF.